Sequencing of this T cell receptor beta chain was carried out in a study of T cell repertoires in cytomegalovirus infection. Study conclusions and caveats: Identification of carriers of CMV plus the relevant HLA was performed using cumulative public TCR beta family frequency.

On this clonotype: Its target is not known.

From germline, CDR1 is SGHVS and CDR2 FNYEAQ. This CDR3 has 14 amino acids. V lost 4 bases and J 6 bases, leaving 15 bases between the germline ends. MiXCR, run by TCRdb on the reads, gives a single entry per CDR3 protein. The sample includes 310,000 or so distinct CDR3 sequences, 9.6% of them seen just once. The TCR was taken from a human donor in good health (CMV status not recorded). Some clones in this sample may be carry-over from other donors' samples. This sequence joins TRBV7-6 and TRBJ1-1, with D perhaps TRBD1 (5 bases). The sequenced material came from PBMCs. The CDR3 reads CASSSWDLHAEAFF. The DNA of the CDR3 is TGTGCCAGCAGCTCCTGGGACCTCCACGCTGAAGCTTTCTTT.